This paragraph reports one T cell receptor (beta chain). Its specificity is not known. The data are from a study of CD8+CD57+ T cells in acquired aplastic anemia. About the study: Each DNA sample taken from sorted CD4+ and CD8+ cells came to 3 to 4 ug on average. Study conclusions and caveats: Around 30 sequences, all CD8+ CDR3, were shared between patients and controls. Between patients and controls, CD8+ Simpson's diversity did not vary significantly.

V was trimmed by 5 bases and J by 2 bases, leaving 16 bases between them. The CDR3 extends over 15 amino acids. Looked up from germline, CDR1 is MNHEY and CDR2 is SMNVEV (reference sequence). TCR beta VDJ and CDR3 were profiled, and genomic DNA was the template. MiXCR was run by TCRdb on the reads, yielding one entry per CDR3 protein. The sample carries fewer than 100,000 distinct CDR3 sequences, approximately 45% recorded once. The chain joins TRBV27 to TRBJ2-7; tentatively, D is TRBD1 or TRBD2 (5 bases each). Sequencing was carried out using sorted CD4+, CD8+, or CD8+CD57+ T cells (not recorded which) from PBMCs. The TCR comes from a human donor in good health, serving as a control. The CDR3 loop reads CASSPSGLGPYEQYF. For the CDR3, the DNA is TGTGCCAGCAGTCCTAGTGGTTTGGGACCCTACGAGCAGTACTTC.